This TCR beta chain was recovered during a study of T cells in Graves' hyperthyroidism and ophthalmopathy (dated by TCRdb to between 2018 and 2021). General notes on the study: Peripheral blood samples were taken at initial diagnosis, before any treatment was given. To identify TCR V-J signatures that set the groups apart, the researchers used a discovery cohort of about a hundred patients, made up of 40 to 45 with Graves' ophthalmopathy and some 56 with stable Graves' hyperthyroidism. Prospective prediction of ophthalmopathy was tested in an independent validation cohort of 18 to 20 hyperthyroidism patients and 17 patients who later progressed to ophthalmopathy. For training and testing, the 100 or so patients in the discovery cohort were randomly divided in a 7:3 ratio. In about six Graves' hyperthyroidism patients, the study also compared T-cell repertoires from thyroid tissue with T-cell repertoires from blood. Following sampling, methimazole starting at 30 mg daily was given to hyperthyroidism patients, and high-dose intravenous methylprednisolone was given to ophthalmopathy patients. TCR Vbeta CDR3 sequencing of 135 peripheral blood samples (over 40 ophthalmopathy, 75 to 85 hyperthyroidism and around 17 progressor patients) is reported in the paper. What the authors observed across the whole study: A model built on a 13 V-J signature distinguished ophthalmopathy from stable hyperthyroidism, reaching about 88% sensitivity and around 81% specificity in cross-validation and 80%/75% in testing. No statistical method was used to fix the sample size in advance, and group allocation was not hidden from the investigators. During validation, the model predicted progression to ophthalmopathy a median of around 7 months ahead of onset, with roughly 65% sensitivity and 72.22% specificity. Most expanded thyroid clonotypes (frequency above 0.001) were also found in blood, which suggests that blood repertoires may mirror thyroid immune responses.

The CDR3 starts with the cysteine, ends with the phenylalanine, and has 15 residues. Of all the DNA, just the CDR3 is kept, 45 bases in frame from base 1. Between the V and J ends, shortened by 4 bases and 4 bases respectively, the junction contains 13 bases. The germline V gene (reference sequence) provides CDR1 MNHEY and CDR2 SMNVEV. The TCR beta CDR3 regions were amplified from the RNA transcripts. The TCR CDR3 was subjected to a first round of RT-PCR using the HTBI primer set and the Qiagen OneStep RT-PCR kit. The libraries were constructed in a second round of multiplex PCR and then size-selected and purified. Paired-end sequencing of the libraries was performed with 100 bp reads on an Illumina HiSeq2000. The paper's data handling went like this. SOAPnuke was used to process the raw data, with reads discarded if the reads contained adapters or uncalled bases, had a mean Phred below 15, or lacked an exact constant-primer or identifier match. High-quality paired reads were merged using COPE v1.2.5, and each unique nucleotide sequence was defined as a clonotype. MiTCR v1.1 was used to align the clonotypes against IMGT TRBV, TRBD and TRBJ reference segments. The analysis was restricted to V-J combinations with a frequency above 0.0001, which together covered 99.2% of the repertoires. A TCS score was defined as the ratio of F50 (clonal expansion) to E x V (chaos), with BLOSUM62-based TCRdist applied between CDR3 peptides within each V-J. Welch's t-statistics and random forest reduced some 510 V-J features to 10 to 15, which were used in a naive Bayes classifier (R e1071). The Morisita-Horn index was used to measure how similar the thyroid and blood repertoires were. TCRdb ran its own pipeline on the public reads, namely fastp trimming at Q25 and MiXCR clone calling, and kept in-frame beta chains. Records with the same CDR3 protein are collapsed into one entry carrying the most frequent genes and DNA. The V and J calls shown here were made by TCRdb, not taken from the authors' results. This sample gives more than 500,000 distinct CDR3 sequences in total; roughly 15% of them show up just once. The top ten clones comprise about 4.5% of the sample.

Ophthalmopathy patients had moderately to severely active disease, Clinical Activity Score of at least 3, NOSPECS grade of at least 4, and duration under 3 months. Exclusion was applied to patients with uncontrolled infections, other autoimmune diseases, pregnancy or lactation. Diagnoses were based on clinical symptoms, serum thyroxine and TRAb, thyroid ultrasound and orbital computed tomography. PBMCs were isolated from 7.5 to 10 ml of fresh peripheral blood by Ficoll-Paque density gradient centrifugation. Trizol reagent was used to extract total RNA, and RNA quality was then checked on an Agilent 2100 Bioanalyzer. This clonotype came up many times. Its specific antigen is unknown. No clone much larger than this one lies a single base away; base qualities are absent.

This clonotype was sampled from a woman aged 40 to 50 with Graves' ophthalmopathy. Sample: blood. The chain is made from TRBV27 and TRBJ2-2; TRBD2 is perhaps the D gene, given 6 matching bases. The CDR3 protein: CASSWGVDGTGELFF. The nucleotides read TGTGCCAGCAGTTGGGGGGTGGACGGCACCGGGGAGCTGTTTTTT.